The rows below give T cell receptor beta chains drawn from one sample of a study of blood T cells in healthy people across ages. Each CDR3 protein gets one entry after TCRdb re-called the 5' RACE reads with MiXCR. The sample comprises about 720,000 distinct CDR3 sequences, 22% of which are singletons, and around 21% rests with the top ten. Sequenced input: blood. These receptor sequences come from a man aged 65 to 85 in good health. The CDR3 runs from the conserved cysteine through the conserved F or W. The D gene is left open where the match is weak. Clone size appears in some rows only: once, few, many, or a class for an expanded clone.

D gene | J gene | V gene | clone size | CDR3 DNA | CDR3 protein
- | TRBJ2-3 | TRBV7-3 | - | TGTGCCAGCAGCCAGGCTAGCAGCACAGATACGCAGTATTTT | CASSQASSTDTQYF
- | TRBJ2-3 | TRBV20-1 | few | TGCAGTTTGTCGGTTGGAGATACGCAGTATTTT | CSLSVGDTQYF
TRBD2 | TRBJ2-4 | TRBV20-1 | - | TGCAGTGCTAGAGACCCTAGCGGGGCCCCCTTAGCCAAAAACATTCAGTACTTC | CSARDPSGAPLAKNIQYF
- | TRBJ2-3 | TRBV9 | - | TGTGCCAGTAGCAAGAGGGGGGTTTCCCGTAGTTCTAGCACAGATACGCAGTATTTT | CASSKRGVSRSSSTDTQYF
- | TRBJ2-5 | TRBV12-3/TRBV12-4 | - | TGTGCCAGCAGGGAGCGGGTCCAAGAGACCCAGTACTTC | CASRERVQETQYF
- | TRBJ2-5 | TRBV12-3/TRBV12-4 | few | TGTGCCAGCAGTCCGTCGGGACTGGAAGAGACCCAGTACTTC | CASSPSGLEETQYF
TRBD1 | TRBJ2-6 | TRBV14 | - | TGTGCCAGCACCCACCGGGACAGATCGTCTGGGGCCAACGTCCTGACTTTC | CASTHRDRSSGANVLTF
- | TRBJ2-7 | TRBV7-8 | - | TGTGCCAGCAGCCCCTCGCTTGACGAGCAGTACTTC | CASSPSLDEQYF
- | TRBJ1-1 | TRBV7-9 | - | TGTGCCAGCAGCCCGGTCAGGGTAAACACTGAAGCTTTCTTT | CASSPVRVNTEAFF
- | TRBJ2-5 | TRBV11-2 | - | TGTGCCAGCAGCCCATTTATACAAGAGACCCAGTACTTC | CASSPFIQETQYF
- | TRBJ2-5 | TRBV28 | - | TGTGCCAGCAGTTTACCGGGCGTCAGGACCCAGTACTTC | CASSLPGVRTQYF
- | TRBJ2-5 | TRBV12-3/TRBV12-4 | few | TGTGCCAGCAGTATTAATCCAGCGGGAGAGACCCAGTACTTC | CASSINPAGETQYF
- | TRBJ2-1 | TRBV2 | - | TGTGCCAGCAGTGACGAAGGGGGTATAGGTAACAATGAGCAGTTCTTC | CASSDEGGIGNNEQFF
- | TRBJ1-3 | TRBV5-1 | few | TGCGCCAGCAGAAGACCGGGTGGAAACACCATATATTTT | CASRRPGGNTIYF
TRBD1 | TRBJ2-5 | TRBV19 | - | TGTGCCAGTAGTACCTTGTGGACAGGGGGTCAAGAGACCCAGTACTTC | CASSTLWTGGQETQYF
- | TRBJ1-3 | TRBV6-5 | few | TGTGCCAGCAAGGAGGCGGGCTCAGGAAACACCATATATTTT | CASKEAGSGNTIYF
TRBD2 | TRBJ2-7 | TRBV5-1 | few | TGCGCCAGCAGCCACAGCGGGGGGTACTCCTACGAGCAGTACTTC | CASSHSGGYSYEQYF
- | TRBJ1-2 | TRBV28 | - | TGTGCCAGCAGTTTGTTCAGGATCTATGGCTACACCTTC | CASSLFRIYGYTF
- | TRBJ1-4 | TRBV29-1 | many | TGCGGCGGGGGCAGGGACGAAAAACTGTTTTTT | CGGGRDEKLFF
- | TRBJ1-1 | TRBV20-1 | - | TGCAGTGCTAGCGTCCTTAACACTGAAGCTTTCTTT | CSASVLNTEAFF
- | TRBJ2-1 | TRBV5-1 | few | TGCGCCAGCAGCCCCCTAAAAGACCATGAAAATGAGCAGTTCTTC | CASSPLKDHENEQFF
TRBD1 | TRBJ2-3 | TRBV29-1 | - | TGCAGCGGGGGACAGGGAGTCACAGATACGCAGTATTTT | CSGGQGVTDTQYF
- | TRBJ2-5 | TRBV27 | few | TGTGCCAGCGGTTTAGACAGGAGCCAAGAGACCCAGTACTTC | CASGLDRSQETQYF
TRBD1 | TRBJ2-2 | TRBV12-3/TRBV12-4 | - | TGTGCCAGCAGTTACAGGGGGATCGACACCGGGGAGCTGTTTTTT | CASSYRGIDTGELFF
- | TRBJ2-1 | TRBV2 | few | TGTGCCAGCAGACTCGGAGGGGGCCCGGTCAATGAGCAGTTCTTC | CASRLGGGPVNEQFF
TRBD1 | TRBJ2-3 | TRBV18 | - | TGTGCCAGCTCACCTAACCCAGGGGGAGATACGCAGTATTTT | CASSPNPGGDTQYF
- | TRBJ2-3 | TRBV29-1 | - | TGCAGCGTGAGGGAGAGAGGCCCCGGGGATACGCAGTATTTT | CSVRERGPGDTQYF
TRBD2 | TRBJ2-2 | TRBV12-3/TRBV12-4 | few | TGTGCCAGCAATCCCTCGGGGGGAGGCGGGGAGCTGTTTTTT | CASNPSGGGGELFF
TRBD2 | TRBJ2-3 | TRBV9 | - | TGTGCCAGCAGCGTAGCCGGGACTAGCGGTAGCACAGATACGCAGTATTTT | CASSVAGTSGSTDTQYF
- | TRBJ1-5 | TRBV12-3/TRBV12-4 | - | TGTGCCAGCAGACCCAACCCCTGGGGGAGTCTGGGCACAGATACGCAGCATTTT | CASRPNPWGSLGTDTQHF
- | TRBJ2-3 | TRBV14 | few | TGTGCCAGCAGCCAAGATGTGGCAACTAGCACAGATACGCAGTATTTT | CASSQDVATSTDTQYF
- | TRBJ2-3 | TRBV20-1 | - | TGCAGTGCACCGAACCGCGCCGAGCCCACAGATACGCAGTATTTT | CSAPNRAEPTDTQYF
TRBD1 | TRBJ2-5 | TRBV7-7 | - | TGTGCCAGCAGCTTCTCCGGGACAGGGGAGACCCAGTACTTC | CASSFSGTGETQYF
- | TRBJ2-4 | TRBV7-2 | many | TGTGCCAGCAGCTTAGCCCCCAGCATTCAGTACTTC | CASSLAPSIQYF
- | TRBJ2-5 | TRBV20-1 | - | TGCAGTGCAGTGGGGAGAGGGCAGGTGACCCAGTACTTC | CSAVGRGQVTQYF
TRBD2 | TRBJ2-5 | TRBV5-1 | - | TGCGCCAGCAGCTACGGGGGGGGCCTTGAGACCCAGTACTTC | CASSYGGGLETQYF
- | TRBJ2-5 | TRBV10-3 | few | TGTGCCATCAGGTCAAGCGGGCCTCAAGAGACCCAGTACTTC | CAIRSSGPQETQYF
- | TRBJ1-2 | TRBV28 | - | TGTGCCAGCAGTTCCTTGGGGGTTGACTACACCTTC | CASSSLGVDYTF
- | TRBJ1-2 | TRBV20-1 | few | TGCAGTGCCCAAAGGGGGGACTATGGCTACACCTTC | CSAQRGDYGYTF
- | TRBJ1-1 | TRBV12-3/TRBV12-4 | - | TGTGCCAACAAAGCAGAGTGGGACACTGAAGCTTTCTTT | CANKAEWDTEAFF
- | TRBJ2-4 | TRBV12-3/TRBV12-4 | - | TGTGCCAGCAGTTTAAACAGCAAAAACATTCAGTACTTC | CASSLNSKNIQYF
- | TRBJ2-3 | TRBV5-5 | few | TGTGCCAGCAGCTTGGATCCGTCACCTAGCACAGATACGCAGTATTTT | CASSLDPSPSTDTQYF
TRBD1 | TRBJ2-7 | TRBV4-1 | - | TGCGCCAGCAGCCATCCCGGACAGGGCGAGCAGTACTTC | CASSHPGQGEQYF